This TCR beta chain was recovered during a study of cytomegalovirus exposure and HLA in healthy donors. Whole-study findings and limits: Certain indistinguishable V segments, among them TRBV6-2 and TRBV6-3, were excluded.

As regards this clone: Its target is not known.

The CDR3 runs to 18 residues. The junction had 9 bases not matched to a gene; V was cut back by 4 bases and J by 0 bases. CDR1 and CDR2 from the germline V gene are SEHNR and FQNEAQ (reference sequence). The PCR ran on 60 Vbeta and 13 Jbeta primers. Some clones are missing from TCRdb's copy, which holds only in-frame ones; the method was immunoSEQ multiplex PCR. The table has around 94,000 clones, roughly 78% seen once; the top ten hold around 4.3%. This clonotype originated in a woman between 35 and 50 years old in good health and CMV-seropositive. The chain links TRBV7-9 to TRBJ2-2, with TRBD2 matching 9 bases. Sequences were obtained from PBMCs. This chain's CDR3 is CASSWTSVTSANTGELFF. The DNA of the CDR3 is TGTGCCAGCAGCTGGACTAGCGTCACCTCCGCGAACACCGGGGAGCTGTTTTTT.